There are a few counts of the clone carrying this T cell receptor (beta chain). Since a much larger clone is just one base distant, this may be a read error. Primers: 60 Vbeta forward and 13 Jbeta reverse. TCRdb keeps only in-frame clones here, not all; method: immunoSEQ multiplex PCR. The sample yields about 140,000 clones, more than 75% seen once. Unmatched junction bases numbered 3, after V lost 4 bases and J lost 0 bases. CDR1 SGHVS and CDR2 FNYEAQ come from the germline V gene. The CDR3 is 14 amino acids. The data are from a study of cytomegalovirus exposure and HLA in healthy donors. The sequence was collected from a man aged 25 to 40 in good health and CMV-seronegative. The sample was PBMCs. The genes are TRBV7-6 and TRBJ2-7, with 7 bases matching TRBD1. CDR3 loop: CASSSGTASYEQYF. The CDR3 bases are TGTGCCAGCAGCTCCGGGACAGCCTCCTACGAGCAGTACTTC.